This T cell receptor beta chain comes out of a study of follicular helper T cells after annual influenza vaccination. Study at large: After each seasonal flu vaccination, blood came on days 0, 7 and 28.

Clones were sequenced by immunoSEQ multiplex PCR, and TCRdb holds only the in-frame ones, with some missing. The table shows about 5,600 clones, with 70% to 85% occurring only once. Points on this clone: Its antigen remains unidentified.

This sample's time point: 2015-2016 season, pre-vaccination. Study-wide results and caveats: Rare clonotypes were missed; only about 9-22% of cells gave TCRB.

The TCR comes from an adult who received the influenza vaccine. Source: CXCR5- memory CD4+ T cells sorted from blood, taken on the day of influenza vaccination.

The CDR3 bases are TGTGCCAGCAGTGAATCGCGGCAGTCTCCCTATGGCTACACCTTC. It encodes CASSESRQSPYGYTF. This sequence joins TRBV6-1 and TRBJ1-2; no firm D call. CDR3 length equals 15 residues. V shed 2 bases and J shed 4 bases, with 14 bases lying between them. Per the germline V gene, CDR1 is MNHNS and CDR2 is SASEGT.